This T cell receptor beta chain is drawn from a study of T-cell memory formation after mild COVID-19. Germline lookup yields CDR1 DFQATT and CDR2 SNEGSKA (reference sequence). CDR3 size: 13 residues. Trimming cost V 5 bases and J 5 bases; bases outside gene matches: 7. Constant-segment primers and 5'RACE yielded cDNA libraries for TCR alpha and TCR beta, each carrying sample barcodes and UMIs. TCRdb analysed the 5' RACE reads with MiXCR anew, one entry per CDR3 protein. The sample consists of some 120,000 distinct CDR3 sequences, approximately 16% of them appearing once. Material for sequencing was PBMCs or a T cell subset sorted from them (not recorded which). The receptor's source is an adult woman who had mild COVID-19 (a few samples of this study predate the infection). Cell type and time point are not known. V is TRBV20-1 and J is TRBJ2-7, with TRBD1 matching over 9 bases. CDR3 nucleotides: TGCAGTGCTTCAACAGGGGGCATCGACGAGCAGTACTTC. This encodes CSASTGGIDEQYF.